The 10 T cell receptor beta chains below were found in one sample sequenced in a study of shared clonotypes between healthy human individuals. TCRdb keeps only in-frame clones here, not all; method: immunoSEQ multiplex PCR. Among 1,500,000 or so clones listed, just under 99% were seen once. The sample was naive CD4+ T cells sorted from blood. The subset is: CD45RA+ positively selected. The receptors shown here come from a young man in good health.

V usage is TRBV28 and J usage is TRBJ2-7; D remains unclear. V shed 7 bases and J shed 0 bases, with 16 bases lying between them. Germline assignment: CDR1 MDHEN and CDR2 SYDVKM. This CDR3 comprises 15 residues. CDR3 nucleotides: TGTGCCAGCAACCCACAGACAAGTGGCTCCTACGAGCAGTACTTC. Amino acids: CASNPQTSGSYEQYF.

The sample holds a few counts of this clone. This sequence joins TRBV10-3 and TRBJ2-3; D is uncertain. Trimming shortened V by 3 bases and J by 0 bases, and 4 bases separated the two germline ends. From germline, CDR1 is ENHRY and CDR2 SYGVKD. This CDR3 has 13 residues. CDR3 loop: CAISDTSTDTQYF. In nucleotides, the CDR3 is TGTGCCATCAGTGATACTAGCACAGATACGCAGTATTTT.

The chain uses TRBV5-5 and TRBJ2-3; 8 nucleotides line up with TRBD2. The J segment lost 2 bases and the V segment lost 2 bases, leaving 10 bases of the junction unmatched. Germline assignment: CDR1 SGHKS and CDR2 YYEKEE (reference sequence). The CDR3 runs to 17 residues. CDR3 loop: CASSLAIAGLITDTQYF. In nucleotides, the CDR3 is TGTGCCAGCAGCTTAGCGATAGCGGGGTTGATCACAGATACGCAGTATTTT.

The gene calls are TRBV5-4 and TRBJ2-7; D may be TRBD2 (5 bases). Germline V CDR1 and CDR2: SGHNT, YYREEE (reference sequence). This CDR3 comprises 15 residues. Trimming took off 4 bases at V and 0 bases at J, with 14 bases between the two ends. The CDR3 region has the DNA TGTGCCAGCAGCAAGGAGGCACAGAGCTCCTACGAGCAGTACTTC. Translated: CASSKEAQSSYEQYF.

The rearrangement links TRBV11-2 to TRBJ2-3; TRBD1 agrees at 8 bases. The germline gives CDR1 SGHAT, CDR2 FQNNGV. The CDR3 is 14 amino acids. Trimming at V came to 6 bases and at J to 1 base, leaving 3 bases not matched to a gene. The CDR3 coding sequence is TGTGCCAGCAGACAGACAGGGGGCACAGATACGCAGTATTTT. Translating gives CASRQTGGTDTQYF.

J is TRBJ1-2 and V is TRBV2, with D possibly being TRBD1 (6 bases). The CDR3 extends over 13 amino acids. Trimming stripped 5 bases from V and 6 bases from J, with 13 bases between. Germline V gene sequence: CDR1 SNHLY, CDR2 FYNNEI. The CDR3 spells CASSRAGEHGYTF. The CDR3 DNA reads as TGTGCCAGCAGTAGGGCAGGGGAACATGGCTACACCTTC.

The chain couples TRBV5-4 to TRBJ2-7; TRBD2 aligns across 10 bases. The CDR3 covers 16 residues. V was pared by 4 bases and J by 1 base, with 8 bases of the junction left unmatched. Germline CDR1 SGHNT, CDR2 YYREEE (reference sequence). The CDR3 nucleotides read TGTGCCAGCAGCCTTCCTAGCGGGAGTAGGTCCTACGAGCAGTACTTC. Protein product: CASSLPSGSRSYEQYF.

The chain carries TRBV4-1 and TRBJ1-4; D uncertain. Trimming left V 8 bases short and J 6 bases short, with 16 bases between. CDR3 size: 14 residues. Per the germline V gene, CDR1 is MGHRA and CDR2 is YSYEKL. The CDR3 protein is CASSGIGRDEKLFF. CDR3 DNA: TGCGCCAGCTCAGGTATAGGACGAGATGAAAAACTGTTTTTT.

This chain's CDR3 is CASSLASDTGELFF. DNA of the CDR3: TGCGCCAGCAGCTTGGCGTCGGACACCGGGGAGCTGTTTTTT. The V call is TRBV5-1, the J call TRBJ2-2, with no clear D. The CDR3 is 14 residues long. Between the trimmed V and J ends, which lost 0 bases and 3 bases, there was a span of 6 bases. Germline assignment: CDR1 SGHRS and CDR2 YFSETQ.

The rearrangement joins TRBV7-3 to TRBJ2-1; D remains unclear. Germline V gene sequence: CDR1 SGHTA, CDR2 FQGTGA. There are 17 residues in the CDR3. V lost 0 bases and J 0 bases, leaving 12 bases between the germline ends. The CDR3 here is CASSLTGHLSSYNEQFF. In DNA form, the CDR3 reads TGTGCCAGCAGCTTAACCGGCCATCTGAGCTCCTACAATGAGCAGTTCTTC. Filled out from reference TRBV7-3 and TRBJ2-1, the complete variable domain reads GAGVSQTPSNKVTEKGKYVELRCDPISGHTALYWYRQSLGQGPEFLIYFQGTGAADDSGLPNDRFFAVRPEGSVSTLKIQRTERGDSAVYLCASSLTGHLSSYNEQFFGPGTRLTVL.